This entry concerns a single T cell receptor (beta chain). During its preparation, the TCRbeta library received unique molecular identifiers. TCRdb re-derived calls from the PCR reads in MiXCR, one entry per CDR3 protein. The sample carries about 340,000 distinct CDR3 sequences, 10% to 13% recorded once. This entry comes from a study of T-cell reconstitution after alpha-beta-depleted transplantation in children. The V gene end was trimmed by 6 bases and the J gene end by 0 bases; junction bases not matched to a gene: 6. CDR1 is SQVTM and CDR2 is ANQGSEA in the germline V gene. The CDR3 has 15 amino acids.

The receptor was derived from a human donor who donated a stem cell graft to a child with acute lymphoblastic leukemia. The sample was PBMCs from the stem cell graft donor, taken from the stem cell graft. J is TRBJ2-4 and V is TRBV29-1; 9 positions match TRBD1. CDR3 loop: CSVVRDRAAKNIQYF. The DNA for the CDR3 is TGCAGCGTCGTCCGGGACAGGGCAGCCAAAAACATTCAGTACTTC. Looking up the rest from reference TRBV29-1 and TRBJ2-4 gives the full variable domain: SAVISQKPSRDICQRGTSLTIQCQVDSQVTMMFWYRQQPGQSLTLIATANQGSEATYESGFVIDKFPISRPNLTFSTLTVSNMSPEDSSIYLCSVVRDRAAKNIQYFGAGTRLSVL.